This TCR beta chain is drawn from a study of graft-versus-host responses after intestinal transplantation (dated by TCRdb to the early 2020s). Concerning the study at large: The transplants that recipients received were multivisceral, liver-intestinal, or isolated intestinal. All recipients received anti-thymocyte globulin induction followed by maintenance tacrolimus and steroids for around three years. After intestinal transplantation, graft-versus-host and host-versus-graft alloreactive T cell clones were followed in the graft, circulation and bone marrow using bulk TCR-beta CDR3 sequencing. Alloreactive clones were identified by sequencing pre-transplant mixed lymphocyte reaction products and comparing these products with unstimulated pre-transplant donor and recipient T cells. Of the 20 to 25 intestinal transplant recipients enrolled in the cohort, one of whom was a retransplant, 3 patients without pretransplant specimens were excluded. A peak of at least 4% donor T cells among recipient peripheral blood mononuclear cells was the definition used for donor T cell macrochimerism. Rather than going through the commercial service, samples from a few later patients were sequenced in-house on an Illumina MiSeq and processed with MiXCR.

Blood samples were collected up to 4 times in the first month after transplant and then at least monthly when available. As to this clone: What antigen it recognizes has not been identified. It has no much larger one-base neighbor in the sample; base qualities were not kept.

Receptor libraries were prepared by the immunoSEQ multiplex PCR assay. High-throughput TCR-beta CDR3 sequencing of genomic DNA from most patients was performed by Adaptive Biotechnologies. The published analysis was carried out like this. TCR sequencing data for approximately 17 patients were retrieved from Adaptive's ImmunoSEQ software; a few other patients were processed with MiXCR and VDJtools. CDR3 nucleotide sequences shared between donor and recipient were removed because their origin could not be assigned. At least 2-fold expansion over unstimulated cells and a minimum CFSE-low frequency of 0.002% (template counts) or 0.001% (read counts) were required for clones to be classified as alloreactive. Mappable clones were those detected in sequenced pre-transplant spleen, lymph node, or MLR CFSE-low populations of the donor or recipient. The cumulative frequency of alloreactive clones was calculated as a percentage of all sequences, weighted by copy number. TCRdb limited this immuneACCESS table to in-frame rearrangements with V and J called. A share of clones is missing; checked studies link under half to unresolved V genes, and the rest is unexplained. V and J calls and clone size are as listed in that table; D and trimming were resolved from the DNA. Across this sample there are fewer than 25,000 clones, with around 85% seen only once. The top ten clonotypes cover more than 0.75% of the sample.

Study-wide findings and limitations: Early after transplant, peak levels of circulating GvH clones were found to be associated with declines in HvG clones. GvH clones turned up in recipient bone marrow, with some appearing earlier in ileal mucosa or blood, a pattern consistent with an intestinal mucosal origin. High GvH to HvG T cell clonal ratios were observed in the allografts of patients with donor T cell macrochimerism. The relatively low number and heterogeneity of intestinal transplant patients limited the conclusions.

This sample comprised PBMCs, obtained around 440 days after intestinal transplant. This TCR came from a human patient who received an intestinal transplant, so some T cells may come from the graft donor.

Here the CDR3 is given as CAWSRGTEAFF. The DNA sequence reads TGTGCCTGGAGCCGGGGCACTGAAGCTTTCTTT. The rearranged chain carries TRBV30 and TRBJ1-1; the D gene is unclear. Sequences GTSNPN (CDR1) and SVGIG (CDR2) are obtained from the germline V gene (reference sequence). V gives up 3 bases and J gives up 4 bases, and the segment between their germline ends measures 6 bases. The CDR3 contains 11 residues, cysteine and phenylalanine counted. The retained sequence is limited to the CDR3, 33 bases, with the frame set at the first base.